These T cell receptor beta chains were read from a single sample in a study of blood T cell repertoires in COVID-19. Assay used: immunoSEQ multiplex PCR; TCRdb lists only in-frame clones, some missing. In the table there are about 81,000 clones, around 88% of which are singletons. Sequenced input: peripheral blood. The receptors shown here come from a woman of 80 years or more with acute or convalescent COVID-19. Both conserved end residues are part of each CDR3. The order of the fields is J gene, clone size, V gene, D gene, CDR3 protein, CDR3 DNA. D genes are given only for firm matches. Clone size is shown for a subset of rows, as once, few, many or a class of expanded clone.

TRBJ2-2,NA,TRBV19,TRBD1,CASIRGTGANTGELFF,TGTGCCAGTATCCGGGGGACAGGGGCGAACACCGGGGAGCTGTTTTTT
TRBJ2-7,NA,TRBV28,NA,CASSLGGGYEQYF,TGTGCCAGCAGTTTAGGCGGAGGCTACGAGCAGTACTTC
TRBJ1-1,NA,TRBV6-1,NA,CASSDMGRAGDTEAFF,TGTGCCAGCAGTGACATGGGCAGGGCAGGCGACACTGAAGCTTTCTTT
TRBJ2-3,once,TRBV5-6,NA,CASSPQWDTQYF,TGTGCCAGCAGTCCCCAGTGGGATACGCAGTATTTT
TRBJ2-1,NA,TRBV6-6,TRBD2,CASSPLSTSGGITEQFF,TGTGCCAGCAGTCCCCTTTCGACTAGCGGGGGGATTACTGAGCAGTTCTTC
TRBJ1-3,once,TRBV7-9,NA,CASSRVGQGNTIYF,TGTGCCAGCAGCCGTGTGGGGCAAGGAAACACCATATATTTT
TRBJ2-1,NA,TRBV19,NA,CAGVRDTQLDGEQFF,TGTGCGGGGGTACGGGACACGCAACTGGACGGTGAGCAGTTCTTC
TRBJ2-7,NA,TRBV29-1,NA,CSVEWASGDEQYF,TGCAGCGTCGAGTGGGCCTCGGGAGATGAGCAGTACTTC
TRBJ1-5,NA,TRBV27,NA,CASSLGRETNQPQHF,TGTGCCAGCAGTCTAGGGAGGGAAACCAATCAGCCCCAGCATTTT
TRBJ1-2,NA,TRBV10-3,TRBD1,CAIRDSGTAYGYTF,TGTGCCATCAGAGATTCCGGGACAGCCTATGGCTACACCTTC
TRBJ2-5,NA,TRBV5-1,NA,CASSYFGQETQYF,TGCGCCAGCAGTTATTTTGGGCAGGAGACCCAGTACTTC
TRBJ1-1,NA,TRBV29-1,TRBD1,CSVEPSLMAGGLNTEAFF,TGCAGCGTTGAACCCTCCCTAATGGCAGGGGGATTGAACACTGAAGCTTTCTTT
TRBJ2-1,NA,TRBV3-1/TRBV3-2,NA,CASSLGRFQSSYNEQFF,TGTGCCAGCAGCCTCGGTCGGTTTCAAAGCTCCTACAATGAGCAGTTCTTC
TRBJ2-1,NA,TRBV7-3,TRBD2,CASSLSAGGSYNEQFF,TGTGCCAGCAGCTTGTCGGCGGGAGGCTCCTACAATGAGCAGTTCTTC
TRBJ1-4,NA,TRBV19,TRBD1,CASTRDSFATNEKLFF,TGTGCCAGTACCCGGGACAGTTTTGCAACTAATGAAAAACTGTTTTTT
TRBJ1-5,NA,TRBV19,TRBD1,CASSSGTGAGQPQHF,TGTGCCAGTAGTTCCGGGACAGGGGCCGGCCAGCCCCAGCATTTT
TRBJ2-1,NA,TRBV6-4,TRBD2,CASSQLAGPYNEQFF,TGTGCCAGCAGCCAACTAGCGGGACCCTACAATGAGCAGTTCTTC
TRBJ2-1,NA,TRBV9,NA,CASSEADIGGYYNEQFF,TGTGCCAGCAGCGAAGCTGATATAGGAGGGTACTACAATGAGCAGTTCTTC
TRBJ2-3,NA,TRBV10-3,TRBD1,CAITPDREQDTQYF,TGTGCCATCACCCCGGACAGGGAGCAAGATACGCAGTATTTT
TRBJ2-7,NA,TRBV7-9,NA,CASSSLGREEQYF,TGTGCCAGCAGCTCACTAGGGCGGGAAGAGCAGTACTTC
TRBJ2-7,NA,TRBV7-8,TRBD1,CASSVSLRDRAYEQYF,TGTGCCAGCAGCGTTAGCCTCCGGGACAGGGCCTACGAGCAGTACTTC
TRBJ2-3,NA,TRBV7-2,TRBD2,CASSLRLAGVLADTQYF,TGTGCCAGCAGCTTAAGACTAGCGGGAGTTCTCGCAGATACGCAGTATTTT
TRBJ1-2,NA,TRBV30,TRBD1,CAWSVGLTGQLVSGYTF,TGTGCCTGGAGTGTAGGGTTGACGGGACAGCTCGTTTCTGGCTACACCTTC
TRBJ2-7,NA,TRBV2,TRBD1,CASSGTGYEQYF,TGTGCCAGCAGCGGGACAGGGTACGAGCAGTACTTC
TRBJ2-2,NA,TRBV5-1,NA,CASSPVDSGYTGELFF,TGCGCCAGCAGCCCGGTGGACTCAGGCTACACCGGGGAGCTGTTTTTT
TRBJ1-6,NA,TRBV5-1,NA,CASSLAGARFNSPLHF,TGCGCCAGCAGCTTGGCAGGGGCCAGGTTTAATTCACCCCTCCACTTT
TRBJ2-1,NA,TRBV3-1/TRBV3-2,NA,CASSPLLGGAINEQFF,TGTGCCAGCAGTCCGCTTTTGGGGGGGGCAATAAATGAGCAGTTCTTC
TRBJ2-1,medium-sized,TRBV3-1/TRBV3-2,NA,CASSFDTYNEQFF,TGTGCCAGCAGCTTCGACACTTACAATGAGCAGTTCTTC
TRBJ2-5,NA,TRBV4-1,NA,CASSQQAQETQYF,TGCGCCAGCAGCCAGCAGGCTCAAGAGACCCAGTACTTC
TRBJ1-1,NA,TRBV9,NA,CASSAGQKNTEAFF,TGTGCCAGCAGCGCCGGACAGAAGAACACTGAAGCTTTCTTT
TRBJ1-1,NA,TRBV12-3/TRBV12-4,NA,CASSPTENTEAFF,TGTGCCAGCAGCCCTACAGAGAACACTGAAGCTTTCTTT
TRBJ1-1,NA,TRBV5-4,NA,CASSLGGGTEAFF,TGTGCCAGCAGCCTGGGGGGGGGCACTGAAGCTTTCTTT
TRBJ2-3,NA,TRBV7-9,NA,CASSLDLRDTQYF,TGTGCCAGCAGCTTAGACCTGCGTGATACGCAGTATTTT
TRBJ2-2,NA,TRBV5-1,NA,CASNEAQGNTGELFF,TGCGCCAGCAACGAGGCACAGGGGAACACCGGGGAGCTGTTTTTT
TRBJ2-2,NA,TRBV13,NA,CASSLALGVSGKTGELFF,TGTGCCAGCAGCTTAGCCTTAGGGGTTAGCGGAAAAACCGGGGAGCTGTTTTTT
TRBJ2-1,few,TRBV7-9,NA,CASSLARAYNEQFF,TGTGCCAGCAGCCTAGCCAGGGCCTACAATGAGCAGTTCTTC
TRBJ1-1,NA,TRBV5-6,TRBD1,CASRPGQGANTEAFF,TGTGCCAGCAGGCCGGGACAGGGGGCCAACACTGAAGCTTTCTTT
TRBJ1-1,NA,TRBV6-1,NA,CASSDTVNTEAFF,TGTGCCAGCAGTGATACAGTGAACACTGAAGCTTTCTTT
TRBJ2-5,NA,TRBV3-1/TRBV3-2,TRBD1,CASSLGTVQETQYF,TGTGCCAGCAGCCTAGGGACAGTCCAAGAGACCCAGTACTTC
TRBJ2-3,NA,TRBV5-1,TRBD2,CASRFPSGTGADTQYF,TGCGCCAGCAGATTTCCTAGCGGGACTGGCGCAGATACGCAGTATTTT
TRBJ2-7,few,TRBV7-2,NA,CASSLATGLEQYF,TGTGCCAGCAGCCTAGCGACAGGGCTCGAGCAGTACTTC
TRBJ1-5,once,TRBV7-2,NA,CASSKQRGNQPQHF,TGTGCCAGCAGCAAACAGAGGGGCAATCAGCCCCAGCATTTT
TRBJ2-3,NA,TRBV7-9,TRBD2,CASSLGGAGGTQYF,TGTGCCAGCAGCTTAGGAGGGGCGGGAGGCACGCAGTATTTT
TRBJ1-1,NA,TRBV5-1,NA,CASSLAGEVGAFF,TGCGCCAGCAGCTTGGCGGGAGAGGTTGGCGCTTTCTTT
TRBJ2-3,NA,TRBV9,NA,CASSVQAGETSASTDTQYF,TGTGCCAGCAGCGTACAAGCGGGCGAGACCTCGGCTAGCACAGATACGCAGTATTTT
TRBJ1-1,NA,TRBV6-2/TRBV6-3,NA,CASSYRAGINLMNTEAFF,TGTGCCAGCAGTTACCGGGCAGGGATCAATCTCATGAACACTGAAGCTTTCTTT
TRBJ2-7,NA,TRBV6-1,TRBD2,CASSEFYKSGTAYEQYF,TGTGCCAGCAGTGAATTTTATAAGAGCGGGACCGCCTACGAGCAGTACTTC
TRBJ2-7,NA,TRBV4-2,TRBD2,CASSSPQAGGQQYF,TGTGCCAGCAGCAGCCCACAGGCGGGGGGTCAGCAGTACTTC
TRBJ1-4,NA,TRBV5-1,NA,CASTPSGKTNEKLFF,TGCGCCAGCACTCCCTCAGGGAAGACTAATGAAAAACTGTTTTTT
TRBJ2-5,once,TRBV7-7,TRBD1,CASSKDRQETQYF,TGTGCTAGCAGCAAGGACAGGCAAGAGACCCAGTACTTC
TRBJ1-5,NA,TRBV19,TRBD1,CASTPTGNSNQPQHF,TGTGCCAGTACCCCGACAGGGAATAGCAATCAGCCCCAGCATTTT
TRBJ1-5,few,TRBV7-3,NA,CASSPRGGSNQPQHF,TGTGCCAGCAGCCCCCGAGGCGGAAGCAATCAGCCCCAGCATTTT
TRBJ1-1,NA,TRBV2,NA,CAAGENTEAFF,TGTGCCGCGGGGGAGAACACTGAAGCTTTCTTT
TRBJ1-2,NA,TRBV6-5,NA,CASTGVGVGYTF,TGTGCCAGCACGGGAGTGGGGGTTGGCTACACCTTC